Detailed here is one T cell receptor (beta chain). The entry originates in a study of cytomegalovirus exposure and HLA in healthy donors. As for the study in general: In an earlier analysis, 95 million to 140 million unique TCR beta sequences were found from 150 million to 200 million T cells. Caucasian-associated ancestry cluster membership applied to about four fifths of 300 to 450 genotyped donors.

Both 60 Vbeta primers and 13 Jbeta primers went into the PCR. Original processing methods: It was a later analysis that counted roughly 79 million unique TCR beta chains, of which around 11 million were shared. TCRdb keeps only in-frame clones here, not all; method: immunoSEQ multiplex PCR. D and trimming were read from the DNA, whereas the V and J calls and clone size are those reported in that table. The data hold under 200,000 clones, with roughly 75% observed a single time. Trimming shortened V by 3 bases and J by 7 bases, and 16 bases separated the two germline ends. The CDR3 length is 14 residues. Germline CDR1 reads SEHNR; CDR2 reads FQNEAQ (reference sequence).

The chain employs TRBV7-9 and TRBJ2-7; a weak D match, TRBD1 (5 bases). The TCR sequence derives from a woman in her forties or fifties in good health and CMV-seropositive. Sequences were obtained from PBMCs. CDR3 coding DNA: TGTGCCAGCAGCTTCCCAGGGCCGCGTGAGGAGCAGTACTTC. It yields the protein CASSFPGPREEQYF.